This T cell receptor beta chain was found in a study of molecular identifiers for immune sequencing clone quantification. The CDR3 runs 17 residues. V was clipped by 0 bases and J by 6 bases, with 18 bases between them. Germline V gene sequence: CDR1 MNHEY, CDR2 SVGAGI. Previously reported methods and listed TCR primers produced the bulk TCR libraries. Each CDR3 protein gets one entry after TCRdb re-called the PCR reads with MiXCR. The repertoire holds under 600,000 distinct CDR3 sequences, with under 30% as singletons. The sample consisted of naive CD8+ T cells from blood, with Jurkat cell RNA spiked in. Subset reported: FACS-sorted CD8+CD4-CCR7+CD45RA+ naive T cells. The J gene is TRBJ2-4, the V gene TRBV6-5; tentatively, D is TRBD2 (5 bases). The receptor's source is a human donor in good health. Some libraries in this study had Jurkat cell RNA spiked in. This CDR3 reads CASSYSGDYLRANIQYF. The CDR3 nucleotides are TGTGCCAGCAGTTACTCGGGAGACTACCTGAGGGCAAACATTCAGTACTTC.